This T cell receptor beta chain originates from a study of shared clonotypes between healthy human individuals. Subsets obtained from CD4+ cells comprised CD45RA+ naive and CD45RA-negative memory cells. Losses at the gene ends were 4 bases for V and 4 bases for J; bases not matched to a gene: 8. Germline CDR1 MNHEY, CDR2 SVGAGI. This CDR3 contains 15 residues. Sequencing used immunoSEQ multiplex PCR; TCRdb keeps in-frame clones, though not all of them. The profile shows 850,000 to 1,200,000 clones, about three quarters of them singletons. The gene calls are TRBV6-5 and TRBJ2-5; TRBD1 matches at 8 bases. Input material: memory CD4+ T cells sorted from blood. Subset in this sample: CD45RA-negative fraction. This receptor was obtained from a man aged 18 to 29 in good health. CDR3 region: CASSSLTGDGETQYF. CDR3 bases: TGTGCCAGCAGTTCTTTGACAGGGGATGGAGAGACCCAGTACTTC.